These 9 T cell receptor beta chains originate from one sample sequenced in a study of beta chain features in type 1 diabetes. General study findings and limits: Moderately but significantly shorter TCRB CDR3s were found in Type 1 diabetes patients in all four CD4+ subsets.

These receptors have no known antigen. The investigators reverse transcribed all of the isolated RNA, so they sequenced expressed TCRB transcripts. Clones were sequenced by immunoSEQ multiplex PCR, and TCRdb holds only the in-frame ones, with some missing. The top ten clones hold 0.5% of a sample with roughly 160,000 clones, 6% to 9% of them seen once. The source material was central memory CD4+ T cells from blood. Receptor source: a man aged 18 to 30 with type 1 diabetes.

The rearrangement uses TRBV11-2 and TRBJ1-5; no definite D call. Trimming pared 5 bases from V and 7 bases from J, leaving 12 bases between. Germline CDR1 SGHAT, CDR2 FQNNGV. The CDR3 has 13 residues. CDR3 sequence: CASSTTPGQPQHF. The CDR3 DNA sequence: TGTGCCAGCAGCACCACGCCGGGACAGCCCCAGCATTTT.

With regard to this clone: Other DNA sequences within the sample encode an identical CDR3. This chain connects TRBV28 to TRBJ1-2; maybe TRBD1 (5 bases). This CDR3 region has 12 residues. Trimming removed 7 bases at V and 3 bases at J, with 9 bases between. Germline values: CDR1 MDHEN, CDR2 SYDVKM. As DNA, the CDR3 is TGTGCCAGCACTACAGGTTACTATGGCTACACCTTC. It translates to CASTTGYYGYTF.

This clone was found a few times. The gene calls are TRBV30 and TRBJ2-1; possibly TRBD2 for D (6 bases). Deletions cut 3 bases from V and 5 bases from J, with 17 bases between. CDR3 length: 15 residues. CDR1 is GTSNPN, CDR2 SVGIG, per germline (reference sequence). CDR3 coding DNA: TGTGCCTGGAGAACGCAGGGAGGTGCCCACAATGAGCAGTTCTTC. It specifies CAWRTQGGAHNEQFF. Full variable domain (outside the CDR3, taken from reference TRBV30 and TRBJ2-1): SQTIHQWPATLVQPVGSPLSLECTVEGTSNPNLYWYRQAAGRGLQLLFYSVGIGQISSEVPQNLSASRPQDRQFILSSKKLLLSDSGFYLCAWRTQGGAHNEQFFGPGTRLTVL.

This chain uses TRBV18 with TRBJ1-2, with D unresolved. The germline gives CDR1 KGHSH, CDR2 LQKENI. With 3 bases removed from V and 0 bases from J, the gap between germline ends came to 8 bases. This CDR3 comprises 14 residues. The CDR3 DNA follows: TGTGCCAGCTCACCGACCGGAGCTAACTATGGCTACACCTTC. Residues: CASSPTGANYGYTF.

The rearrangement uses TRBV7-9 and TRBJ1-1; no firm D call. Trimming shortened V by 6 bases and J by 0 bases, and 11 bases separated the two germline ends. CDR1 SEHNR and CDR2 FQNEAQ come from the germline V gene (reference sequence). This CDR3 spans 14 amino acids. The CDR3 sequence is CASRLTGMNTEAFF. Written as DNA, the CDR3 is TGTGCCAGCAGACTGACCGGGATGAACACTGAAGCTTTCTTT.

The chain recombines TRBV25-1 with TRBJ1-4, with 7 positions matching TRBD1. Germline-derived CDR1 and CDR2 are MGHDK and SYGVNS. The V and J ends lost 1 base and 10 bases, in that order; junction bases with no gene match: 6. This CDR3 region has 14 residues. The CDR3 protein is CASSESDRLGKLFF. The CDR3 DNA reads as TGTGCCAGCAGTGAATCGGACAGGTTGGGAAAACTGTTTTTT.

The rearrangement joins TRBV19 to TRBJ1-4; no definite D call. Germline V gene lookup returns CDR1 LNHDA and CDR2 SQIVND (reference sequence). CDR3 length: 15 amino acids. Trimming pared 6 bases from V and 6 bases from J, leaving 17 bases between. CDR3 sequence (DNA): TGTGCCAGTAGACGGAGAGGGTTGGCTGATGAAAAACTGTTTTTT. This gives the protein CASRRRGLADEKLFF.

V is TRBV30 and J is TRBJ2-6; D is uncertain. V gave up 2 bases and J gave up 0 bases, with 2 bases separating them. This CDR3 contains 13 residues. The germline CDR1 and CDR2 sequences are GTSNPN and SVGIG (reference sequence). The CDR3 nucleotides read TGTGCCTGGAGTTACTCTGGGGCCAACGTCCTGACTTTC. Its translation: CAWSYSGANVLTF.

The chain joins TRBV28 to TRBJ2-6; D unclear. Trimming stripped 2 bases from V and 0 bases from J, with 8 bases between. This CDR3 spans 16 amino acids. Germline V gene data show CDR1 as MDHEN and CDR2 as SYDVKM. The CDR3 loop reads CASSLIRSSGANVLTF. The CDR3 DNA follows: TGTGCCAGCAGTTTAATCCGGAGCTCTGGGGCCAACGTCCTGACTTTC.